The rows below give T cell receptor beta chains drawn from one sample of a study of T cell repertoires in cytomegalovirus infection. TCRdb re-derived calls from the reads in MiXCR, one entry per CDR3 protein. Of around 190,000 distinct CDR3 sequences in the sample, roughly an eighth were seen once. Source material: PBMCs. Receptors were obtained from a human donor in good health (CMV status not recorded). Some clones in this sample may be carry-over from other donors' samples. The CDR3 runs from the conserved cysteine through the conserved F or W. D genes are given only for firm matches. Size tells how often a clone was seen (once, few, many) or the class of an expanded clone, and some rows leave it out.

clone size,V gene,J gene,D gene,CDR3 DNA,CDR3 protein
-,TRBV28,TRBJ1-5,TRBD1,TGTGCCAGCAGTTCACTGGACAGGGATGGTTCAGAACAGCCCCAGCATTTT,CASSSLDRDGSEQPQHF
many,TRBV28,TRBJ2-2,TRBD1,TGTGCCAGCAGTCCGAACAGGGGGCACACCGGGGAGCTGTTTTTT,CASSPNRGHTGELFF
few,TRBV20-1,TRBJ1-1,-,TGCAGTGCTAGAAAAAGGGACACTGAAGCTTTCTTT,CSARKRDTEAFF
-,TRBV12-3/TRBV12-4,TRBJ2-7,-,TGTGCCAGCAGTTTAGGCGGCTGGGAGCAGTACTTC,CASSLGGWEQYF
-,TRBV5-1,TRBJ2-7,-,TGCGCCAGCAGCCTAACCGGGAGCCCAACCTACGAGCAGTACTTC,CASSLTGSPTYEQYF
-,TRBV5-6,TRBJ1-5,-,TGTGCCAGCAGCTTGGCCGGAAGGAGCAATCAGCCCCAGCATTTT,CASSLAGRSNQPQHF
-,TRBV18,TRBJ2-7,-,TGTGCCAGCTCACCACCGACAGGTTCGTTTGAGCAGTACTTC,CASSPPTGSFEQYF
-,TRBV12-3/TRBV12-4,TRBJ1-2,-,TGTGCCAGCAGTTTTCGGCAGGGGTTCTATGGCTACACCTTC,CASSFRQGFYGYTF
-,TRBV20-1,TRBJ2-7,-,TGCAGTGCTAGGATCGACACGGTGGGCGAGCAGTACTTC,CSARIDTVGEQYF
-,TRBV3-1,TRBJ2-1,-,TGTGCCAGCAGCCAAAGTCAGCCGGTCAATGAGCAGTTCTTC,CASSQSQPVNEQFF
many,TRBV28,TRBJ2-1,-,TGTGCCAGCAGTTTGTATGAGCAGTTCTTC,CASSLYEQFF
few,TRBV5-1,TRBJ2-7,TRBD2,TGCGCCAGCAGCTTCTCCCGGGAGGGGCCGCAAACCCACGAGCAGTACTTC,CASSFSREGPQTHEQYF
many,TRBV7-2,TRBJ2-7,TRBD2,TGTGCCAGCAGCGTACTAGCGGGAGGGGGCGAGCAGTACTTC,CASSVLAGGGEQYF
many,TRBV6-2/TRBV6-3,TRBJ2-4,-,TGTGCCAGCACCTCCTCGCAGGGGGGTTTAACGGACTTC,CASTSSQGGLTDF
-,TRBV28,TRBJ2-7,-,TGTGCCGTCGAGACCTTCCACGAGCAGTACTTC,CAVETFHEQYF
many,TRBV7-8,TRBJ2-3,-,TGTGCCAGCAGCCCCTATTCGGATACGCAGTATTTT,CASSPYSDTQYF
-,TRBV7-3,TRBJ1-1,-,TGTGCCAGCAGCGAACAGGGTGGCACTGAAGCTTTCTTT,CASSEQGGTEAFF
few,TRBV4-1,TRBJ1-5,-,TGCGCCAGCAGCCATTCGAATCAGCCCCAGCATTTT,CASSHSNQPQHF
few,TRBV6-5,TRBJ2-5,TRBD1,TGTGCCAGCAGCGGGACAGGGGACCAAGAGACCCAGTACTTC,CASSGTGDQETQYF
many,TRBV7-2,TRBJ1-1,-,TGTGCCAGCAGCACTAGGGGTCCAGGGAACACTGAAGCTTTCTTT,CASSTRGPGNTEAFF
many,TRBV7-2,TRBJ1-1,-,TGTGCCAGCAGCTTAGGGGGGGCACTGGCTGAAGCTTTCTTT,CASSLGGALAEAFF
many,TRBV28,TRBJ1-2,-,TGTGCCAGCAGTTTACCGGCAGGCTATGGCTACACCTTC,CASSLPAGYGYTF
many,TRBV11-2,TRBJ2-7,TRBD1,TGTGCCAGCAGCTTAATAGGGGGCGGCGAGCAGTACTTC,CASSLIGGGEQYF
-,TRBV7-9,TRBJ1-2,-,TGTGCCAGCAGCTTAGTACTGGGGGCTGGTGATGGCTACACCTTC,CASSLVLGAGDGYTF
many,TRBV28,TRBJ2-7,-,TGTGCCAGCAGTTTAGGAGTAGCGGATTATACCTACGAGCAGTACTTC,CASSLGVADYTYEQYF
many,TRBV7-2,TRBJ1-5,-,TGTGCCAGCAGCTTAGACGGTAGGTCTCAGCCCCAGCATTTT,CASSLDGRSQPQHF
many,TRBV6-1,TRBJ1-3,-,TGTGCCAGCAGTGACAGGGTCCCCAGCTCTGGAAACACCATATATTTT,CASSDRVPSSGNTIYF